This TCR beta chain was sequenced during a study of cytomegalovirus exposure and HLA in healthy donors. Study-wide points: A prior analysis recorded that most TCR beta V segments were productive about 87% or about 30% of the time. V- and J-gene trimming in TCR beta was tied to a missense DCLRE1C variant by an analysis performed later. There were some V segments, including TRBV6-2 and TRBV6-3, excluded as indistinguishable.

The CDR3 runs to 13 residues. V shed 5 bases and J shed 2 bases, with 10 bases lying between them. Germline V gene lookup returns CDR1 SGHVS and CDR2 FQNEAQ. A remark on this clone: Its target is unknown.

PCR involved 60 Vbeta and 13 Jbeta primers. TCRdb keeps only in-frame clones here, not all; method: immunoSEQ multiplex PCR. This sample has 250,000 or so clones, with about 90% found just once. The receptor was derived from a girl aged 2-10 years in good health and CMV-seronegative. This chain links TRBV7-8 with TRBJ2-7, with D perhaps TRBD1 (5 bases). Sequenced: PBMCs. Here the CDR3 reads CASSKDIAYEQYF. Written as DNA, the CDR3 is TGTGCCAGCAGCAAGGACATTGCCTACGAGCAGTACTTC.